Described below is a single T cell receptor (beta chain) sequence and its context. The data were taken from a study of blood T cells in healthy people across ages. Isolated PBMCs totaled at least 6 million in each sample. This CDR3 region has 18 residues. V was cut by 5 bases and J by 0 bases, with 22 bases left in between. Germline V gene data show CDR1 as SQVTM and CDR2 as ANQGSEA. Then a second PCR, running roughly 7 to 11 cycles, was carried out with a sample-barcoded 5' primer and a J-beta primer mix. TCRdb passed the 5' RACE reads through MiXCR, listing each CDR3 protein once. The sample has about 640,000 distinct CDR3 sequences, roughly 53% seen once; the top ten hold 30% to 40%.

The material sequenced was blood. V is TRBV29-1 and J is TRBJ2-2; D is ambiguous. The TCR was taken from a man in his 60s in good health. In DNA form, the CDR3 reads TGCAGCGTTCGAAGGAGCAGTGGGCGGAGACCGAACACCGGGGAGCTGTTTTTT. The encoded protein is CSVRRSSGRRPNTGELFF.